This T cell receptor beta chain was profiled in a study of beta chain features in type 1 diabetes listed by TCRdb under 2018. Broadly, across the study: No differences in mean age, gender distribution, total cell number or subset yield were found between patients and healthy donors. Across all samples, some 100,000,000 sorted cells were examined, and cell number per subset correlated strongly with RNA yield. The study compared the TCRB repertoires of sorted circulating CD4+ T cell subsets in recently diagnosed type 1 diabetes patients with those in matched healthy donors. Whereas all 30 or so donors provided naive and central memory subsets, regulatory and stem cell-like memory subsets were isolated from just 8 patients and roughly 8 healthy donors.

General conclusions and limits of the study: Sequencing cDNA rather than genomic DNA could over-represent highly expressing activated cells, although activation and CD3 levels did not differ between groups. PCR might favor shorter templates, but patient and control samples were amplified and corrected together, so any skew would affect both groups equally. Naive, central memory and regulatory TCRB repertoires appeared to be more alike among patients than among healthy donors. In all four CD4+ subsets, TCRB CDR3 length was moderately but significantly shorter in type 1 diabetes patients. Only small numbers of individuals were included in the HLA sub-analyses, which left unresolved whether HLA type had any influence on TCRB rearrangement. At VDJ recombination sites, patients with type 1 diabetes made fewer insertions and deleted more nucleotides, a pattern implying thymic rearrangement abnormalities.

On this clone: Its antigen is currently not known. No base-level quality is on record; no much larger clone is a single base apart.

All of the isolated RNA was reverse transcribed with the High Capacity cDNA Reverse Transcription Kit, so expressed TCRB transcripts were sequenced. Naive, central memory and regulatory T cell samples underwent deep immunoSEQ sequencing, averaging about 3.57 million total reads per sample. Sorted cells were lysed in RLT buffer, and RNA was extracted using DNase-treated RNeasy Micro or Mini kits according to cell number. To prevent cross-contamination, each cell subset was processed individually, whereas patient and healthy donor samples were processed jointly. The immunoSEQ multiplex PCR was used to amplify TCRB sequences from cDNA, generating 87-bp fragments that spanned the CDR3 region. Amplicons were sequenced on the Illumina HiSeq platform. Turning to the authors' computational methods: Synthetic template baselines were used to correct PCR bias computationally, reads within Hamming distance 2 were collapsed, and singletons that could not be merged were discarded. Reads were aligned to IMGT to assign V, D and J genes, CDR3 length, and insertions or deletions at six rearrangement sites. Within each subset, clonotype counts were normalized to sorted cell number, after which true diversity and Gini coefficients were computed with the tcR R package. Repertoire sharing was quantified using the overlap coefficient calculated on TCRB nucleotide sequences. Out-of-frame TCRB sequences from naive cells were analyzed as a proxy for the pre-selection repertoire. TCRdb took this table from immuneACCESS and kept in-frame rearrangements with V and J called. Such tables lack part of the clones; where checked against another copy, unresolved V genes explain under half of the gap, and the rest is unexplained. V and J calls and clone size are given by that table; D and trimming were obtained from the DNA. The sample yields 350,000 or so clones; 15% to 20% were counted once. The leading ten clones occupy about 0.044% of the sample.

From a lookup of the germline V gene (reference sequence), CDR1 and CDR2 are MNHNY and SVGAGI. The CDR3 has 14 amino acids, counting the end cysteine and phenylalanine. The read is trimmed to its CDR3 DNA, 42 bases read in frame from base 1. A distance of 8 bases separates the germline ends of V and J, which lose 2 bases and 0 bases respectively. Each donor gave one peripheral blood draw, around 100 mL on average, collected into heparinised tubes. Naive, central memory, regulatory and stem cell-like memory CD4+ T cells were sorted on a BD FACSAria II using a panel including CD45RO, CCR7, CD25, CD127, CD95 and CD27. Every sorted population had a purity above 95%. PBMCs were isolated right away by Lymphoprep density gradient centrifugation and were stained directly, without culture. To minimize batch effects, samples were stained and sorted in pairs, one healthy donor with one patient per experiment.

The clonotype was recovered from a young woman in good health. Sequenced sample: naive CD4+ T cells from blood. The cell subset or site label corresponds to: true naive CD4+ T cells. The chain employs TRBV6-6 and TRBJ2-7, with TRBD2 tentatively as D gene (6 bases match). CDR3 region: CASSYRRDSYEQYF. The nucleotide sequence is given as TGTGCCAGCAGTTACAGGAGGGACTCCTACGAGCAGTACTTC.